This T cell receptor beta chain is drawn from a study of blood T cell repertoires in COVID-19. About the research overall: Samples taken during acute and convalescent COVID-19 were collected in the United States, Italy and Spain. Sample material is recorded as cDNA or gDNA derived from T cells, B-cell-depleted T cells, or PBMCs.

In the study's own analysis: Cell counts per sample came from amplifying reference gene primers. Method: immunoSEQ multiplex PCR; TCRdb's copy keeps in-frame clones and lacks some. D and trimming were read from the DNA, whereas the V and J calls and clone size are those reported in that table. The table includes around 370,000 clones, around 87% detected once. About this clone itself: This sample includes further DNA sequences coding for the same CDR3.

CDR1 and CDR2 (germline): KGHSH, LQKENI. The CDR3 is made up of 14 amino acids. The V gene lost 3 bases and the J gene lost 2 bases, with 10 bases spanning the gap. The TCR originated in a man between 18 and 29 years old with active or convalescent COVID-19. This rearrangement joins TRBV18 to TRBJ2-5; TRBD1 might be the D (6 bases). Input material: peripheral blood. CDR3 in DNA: TGTGCCAGCTCACCGCGTCAGGGGCAAGAGACCCAGTACTTC. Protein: CASSPRQGQETQYF.